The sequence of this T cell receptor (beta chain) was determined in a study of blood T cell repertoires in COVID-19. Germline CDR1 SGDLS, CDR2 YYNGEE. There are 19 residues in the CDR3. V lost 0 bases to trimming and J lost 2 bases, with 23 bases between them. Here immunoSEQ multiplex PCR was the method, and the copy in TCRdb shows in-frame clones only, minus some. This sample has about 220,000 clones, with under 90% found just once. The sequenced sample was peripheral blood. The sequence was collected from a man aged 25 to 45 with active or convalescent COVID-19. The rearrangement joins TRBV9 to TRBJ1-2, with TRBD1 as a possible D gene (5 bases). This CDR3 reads CASSVATLGGQGANYGYTF. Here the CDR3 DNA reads TGTGCCAGCAGCGTAGCTACATTGGGGGGTCAGGGCGCCAACTATGGCTACACCTTC.